Described below is a single T cell receptor beta chain sequence and its context. Its antigen is not identified. This CDR3 has 14 amino acids. Trimming took 4 bases from V and 0 from J, leaving 11 bases between them. This sample is part of a study of cytomegalovirus exposure and HLA in healthy donors. About the research overall: The Caucasian-associated ancestry cluster contained 81% of the roughly 390 genotyped donors. Whole-study results and caveats: Accurate prediction of most subjects' HLA-A and HLA-B alleles from TCR beta sequences was reported.

PCR involved 60 Vbeta and 13 Jbeta primers. TCRdb's table, derived via immunoSEQ multiplex PCR, lists solely in-frame clones and lacks some. The sample consists of roughly 61,000 clones, 80% of them appearing once. The sequenced material came from PBMCs. This rearrangement joins TRBV5-3 to TRBJ2-7, with TRBD1 as a possible D gene (6 bases). TRBV5-3 is flagged as an ORF with uncertain function. The TCR originated in a male donor in good health and CMV-seronegative. The CDR3 is CARSATGTSYEQYF. The CDR3 DNA reads TGTGCCAGAAGCGCTACAGGGACCTCCTACGAGCAGTACTTC.